The 26 T cell receptor beta chains reported below all come from one sample, sequenced in a study of blood T cell repertoires in COVID-19. Sequencing used immunoSEQ multiplex PCR; TCRdb keeps in-frame clones, though not all of them. The sample has over 350,000 clones, just over 90% seen once; the top ten hold over 0.7%. Sequencing input: PBMCs or T cells enriched from blood (not recorded which). Receptor source: a woman in her thirties or forties who had been exposed to COVID-19.

V usage is TRBV7-9 and J usage is TRBJ2-6; D is undetermined. The V end lost 5 bases, the J end lost 3 bases, and 5 bases lay between the germline ends. Germline V gives CDR1 SEHNR, CDR2 FQNEAQ (reference sequence). CDR3 length: 13 amino acids. CDR3 DNA: TGTGCCAGCAGCCCCTATGGGGCCAACGTCCTGACTTTC. Translation gives CASSPYGANVLTF.

The rearrangement joins TRBV2 to TRBJ2-5, with D perhaps matching TRBD2 (5 bases). Germline CDR1 and CDR2: SNHLY and FYNNEI. The CDR3 has 13 amino acids. Trimming took 8 bases from V and 5 from J, leaving 15 bases between them. CDR3 loop: CASEGGVGETQYF. For the CDR3, the DNA is TGTGCCAGCGAGGGTGGGGTAGGGGAGACCCAGTACTTC.

This clone was observed once. This chain joins TRBV7-8 and TRBJ2-7; tentatively, D is TRBD1 (6 bases). Per the germline V gene, CDR1 is SGHVS and CDR2 is FQNEAQ. The length of the CDR3 is 14 residues. V gave up 5 bases and J gave up 2 bases, with 13 bases separating them. CDR3 sequence: CASSRGSIPYEQYF. CDR3 bases: TGTGCCAGCAGCAGGGGGTCCATCCCCTACGAGCAGTACTTC.

The rearrangement uses TRBV5-4 and TRBJ2-7; TRBD2 is a possible D gene (6 bases). V was clipped by 7 bases and J by 12 bases, with 20 bases between them. Germline values: CDR1 SGHNT, CDR2 YYREEE (reference sequence). The CDR3 has 12 amino acids. CDR3 loop: CASGLMGQGGYF. Written as DNA, the CDR3 is TGTGCCAGCGGGCTTATGGGGCAGGGAGGGTACTTC.

The chain has TRBV11-1 and TRBJ1-2; a weak D match, TRBD1 (5 bases). This CDR3 contains 15 residues. Per the germline V gene, CDR1 is SGHAT and CDR2 is FQDESV (reference sequence). Trimming left V 0 bases short and J 3 bases short, with 11 bases between. CDR3 nucleotides: TGTGCCAGCAGCTTAGCGACAGCTTCCTACTATGGCTACACCTTC. The encoded protein is CASSLATASYYGYTF.

The rearrangement uses TRBV4-2 and TRBJ1-4; D not resolved. Germline V gene sequence: CDR1 LGHNA, CDR2 YNFKEQ. The CDR3 extends over 15 amino acids. With 2 bases removed from V and 7 bases from J, the gap between germline ends came to 14 bases. The DNA of the CDR3 is TGTGCCAGCAGCCAACGGGAGGGTTTAATTGAAAAACTGTTTTTT. Translated, it gives CASSQREGLIEKLFF.

This clone was counted once. This chain joins TRBV2 and TRBJ1-2; the match to TRBD1 covers 7 bases. Germline CDR1 is SNHLY and CDR2 is FYNNEI. This CDR3 is built from 15 residues. Trimming removed 8 bases from V and 4 bases from J; junction bases left unmatched: 13. The CDR3 DNA reads TGTGCCAGCGATAGCGGTCTCGGGGACAGCTATGGCTACACCTTC. It codes for CASDSGLGDSYGYTF.

This clone was seen just once. This rearrangement joins TRBV10-3 to TRBJ1-1, with 7 bases identical to TRBD1. CDR1 is ENHRY and CDR2 is SYGVKD in the germline V gene. The ends lost 7 bases at V and 6 bases at J; junction bases unmatched: 8. The CDR3 length is 13 residues. The CDR3 sequence: CAINLGTGAEAFF. CDR3 DNA: TGTGCCATCAACCTGGGTACAGGGGCTGAAGCTTTCTTT.

The chain uses TRBV11-3 and TRBJ1-1, with no clear D. CDR1 SGHNT and CDR2 YENEEA come from the germline V gene. Between the trimmed V and J ends, which lost 3 bases and 0 bases, there was a span of 11 bases. The CDR3 has 15 residues. Written as DNA, the CDR3 is TGTGCCAGCAGCTTGAGGGCGAAGATGAACACTGAAGCTTTCTTT. It specifies CASSLRAKMNTEAFF.

The genes are TRBV29-1 and TRBJ2-4; 8 nucleotides match TRBD2. Germline values: CDR1 SQVTM, CDR2 ANQGSEA. V lost 0 bases and J lost 5; bases outside the gene matches: 9. There are 16 residues in the CDR3. The CDR3, as DNA: TGCAGCGTTGAAGATTGGGCGGGGGGCCGCGAAAACATTCAGTACTTC. Amino acid sequence: CSVEDWAGGRENIQYF. The whole variable domain, filled in from reference TRBV29-1 and TRBJ2-4, reads SAVISQKPSRDICQRGTSLTIQCQVDSQVTMMFWYRQQPGQSLTLIATANQGSEATYESGFVIDKFPISRPNLTFSTLTVSNMSPEDSSIYLCSVEDWAGGRENIQYFGAGTRLSVL.

The chain couples TRBV5-1 to TRBJ2-2; 7 bases match TRBD2. The V segment lost 4 bases and the J segment 0 bases; nucleotides outside the gene matches: 3. Germline-derived CDR1 and CDR2 are SGHRS and YFSETQ. The CDR3 loop spans 15 amino acids. Written as DNA, the CDR3 is TGCGCCAGCAGCGTTAGCGGGTCGAACACCGGGGAGCTGTTTTTT. Protein sequence: CASSVSGSNTGELFF.

The rearrangement uses TRBV30 and TRBJ1-2, with D tentatively TRBD1 (6 bases). The CDR3 totals 13 residues. The ends were cut back, 3 bases at V and 7 bases at J, with 15 bases in the middle. Germline V lookup: CDR1 GTSNPN, CDR2 SVGIG (reference sequence). This CDR3 is CAWRATGSGGYTF. DNA for the CDR3: TGTGCCTGGAGGGCAACAGGGAGCGGTGGCTACACCTTC.

V gene TRBV18 combines with J gene TRBJ1-4; 9 nucleotides line up with TRBD1. Germline CDR1 and CDR2: KGHSH and LQKENI. V gave up 1 base and J gave up 5 bases; unmatched junction bases: 5. This CDR3 contains 16 residues. In nucleotides, the CDR3 is TGTGCCAGCTCACCACACAGGGGGCTCAAAAATGAAAAACTGTTTTTT. It specifies CASSPHRGLKNEKLFF.

The chain couples TRBV5-1 to TRBJ2-7, with D perhaps matching TRBD1 (6 bases). Germline V lookup: CDR1 SGHRS, CDR2 YFSETQ. The CDR3 is made up of 14 amino acids. With 2 bases removed from V and 2 bases from J, the gap between germline ends came to 11 bases. CDR3 DNA: TGCGCCAGCAGCTTCGGGGACATAACCTACGAGCAGTACTTC. Its protein is CASSFGDITYEQYF.

V and J are TRBV19 and TRBJ2-1; 8 bases align to TRBD2. CDR1 LNHDA and CDR2 SQIVND come from the germline V gene (reference sequence). The CDR3 has 12 residues. Germline trimming cut 9 bases from V and 2 bases from J; bases unmatched to any gene: 0. The CDR3 is CASGGAYNEQFF. The DNA for the CDR3 is TGTGCCAGCGGGGGGGCCTACAATGAGCAGTTCTTC.

This chain connects TRBV20-1 to TRBJ1-1; D might be TRBD1 (5 bases). Trimming stripped 3 bases from V and 4 bases from J, with 15 bases between. The CDR3 has 14 amino acids. Germline lookup yields CDR1 DFQATT and CDR2 SNEGSKA (reference sequence). The CDR3 DNA is TGCAGTGCTAGTGGGGGGAGGGTGAGCACTGAAGCTTTCTTT. Its translation: CSASGGRVSTEAFF.

The chain recombines TRBV5-1 with TRBJ1-5; the D is unclear. The ends were cut back, 4 bases at V and 9 bases at J, with 14 bases in the middle. Germline V gives CDR1 SGHRS, CDR2 YFSETQ. The CDR3 sequence is 13 residues long. CDR3 sequence (DNA): TGCGCCAGCAGCCCCCCTTCTGGGCGGCCCCAGCATTTT. Translating gives CASSPPSGRPQHF.

V is TRBV6-5 and J is TRBJ1-1, with 9 nucleotides matching TRBD1. The trim removed 6 bases at V and 0 bases at J, leaving 5 bases unmatched. Germline CDR1 MNHEY, CDR2 SVGAGI. CDR3 length equals 15 residues. The CDR3 bases are TGTGCCAGCAGGGGACAGGGCCCCATGAACACTGAAGCTTTCTTT. Its protein is CASRGQGPMNTEAFF.

V is TRBV19 and J is TRBJ1-5; D unclear. This CDR3 contains 15 residues. V gave up 5 bases and J gave up 7 bases, with 18 bases separating them. Germline CDR1 reads LNHDA; CDR2 reads SQIVND (reference sequence). The CDR3 sequence: CASSQRAPVRQPQHF. The CDR3 DNA follows: TGTGCCAGTAGTCAGAGGGCCCCTGTGCGGCAGCCCCAGCATTTT.

The chain employs TRBV19 and TRBJ2-1, with TRBD1 as a possible D gene (6 bases). The CDR3 length is 16 residues. Looked up from germline, CDR1 is LNHDA and CDR2 is SQIVND (reference sequence). Between the trimmed V and J ends, which lost 1 base and 3 bases, there was a span of 13 bases. The CDR3 loop is CASSIGGRGDYNEQFF. The CDR3 nucleotides are TGTGCCAGTAGTATAGGCGGCAGGGGCGACTACAATGAGCAGTTCTTC.

The chain is built from TRBV9 and TRBJ2-3; 14 bases are shared with TRBD2. V was clipped by 3 bases and J by 5 bases; unmatched bases: 5. Germline V lookup: CDR1 SGDLS, CDR2 YYNGEE. The CDR3 extends over 16 amino acids. DNA for the CDR3: TGTGCCAGCAGCGGACTAGCGGGGGGGCCTAGAGATACGCAGTATTTT. Translating gives CASSGLAGGPRDTQYF.

The chain is built from TRBV3-1 (or the pseudogene TRBV3-2) and TRBJ1-1, with TRBD1 matching 9 bases. Germline CDR1 reads LGHDT; CDR2 reads YNNKEL (reference sequence). Unmatched junction bases numbered 13, after V lost 4 bases and J lost 4 bases. CDR3 length: 17 residues. The CDR3 bases are TGTGCCAGCAGCCGTTCAAAAGGGGACAGGGAGGCCACTGAAGCTTTCTTT. Its protein is CASSRSKGDREATEAFF.

CDR3: CASSPGDRDYSPLHF. The CDR3 nucleotides read TGTGCCAGCAGTCCCGGGGACAGGGACTATTCACCCCTCCACTTT. The V and J genes are TRBV27 and TRBJ1-6, with TRBD1 identical over 9 bases. The CDR3 loop spans 15 amino acids. Looked up from germline, CDR1 is MNHEY and CDR2 is SMNVEV (reference sequence). With V trimmed by 5 bases and J by 8 bases, 7 bases remained unmatched.

The chain joins TRBV29-1 to TRBJ2-2, with 10 bases identical to TRBD2. Trimming cost V 4 bases and J 5 bases; bases outside gene matches: 7. The germline V gene encodes CDR1 SQVTM and CDR2 ANQGSEA. The CDR3 runs 15 residues. The CDR3 reads CSVGKREGRTGELFF. The CDR3 region has the DNA TGCAGCGTTGGGAAGCGGGAGGGCCGGACCGGGGAGCTGTTTTTT.

Regarding this clone: Other DNA sequences in this specimen translate into the identical CDR3. V usage is TRBV19 and J usage is TRBJ1-3; weak D call: TRBD1 (5 bases). The ends were cut back, 3 bases at V and 4 bases at J, with 10 bases in the middle. Germline V gives CDR1 LNHDA, CDR2 SQIVND (reference sequence). CDR3 length: 14 residues. This CDR3 is CASSIRGSGNTIYF. The CDR3 DNA reads TGTGCCAGTAGTATTCGGGGGTCCGGAAACACCATATATTTT.

As to this clone: Here the CDR3 omits its conserved ending phenylalanine or tryptophan, so a read error is the likely source. It is unclear where the CDR3 begins or ends on the DNA, so no DNA is shown, and the CDR3 is as TCRdb lists it. V gene TRBV5-5 combines with J gene TRBJ2-3; the D segment call TRBD2 is taken from the table without a DNA check. Germline lookup yields CDR1 SGHKS and CDR2 YYEKEE (reference sequence). Termini included, the CDR3 measures 14 amino acids. CDR3 sequence reads: CASSLGPTSGGPGV.